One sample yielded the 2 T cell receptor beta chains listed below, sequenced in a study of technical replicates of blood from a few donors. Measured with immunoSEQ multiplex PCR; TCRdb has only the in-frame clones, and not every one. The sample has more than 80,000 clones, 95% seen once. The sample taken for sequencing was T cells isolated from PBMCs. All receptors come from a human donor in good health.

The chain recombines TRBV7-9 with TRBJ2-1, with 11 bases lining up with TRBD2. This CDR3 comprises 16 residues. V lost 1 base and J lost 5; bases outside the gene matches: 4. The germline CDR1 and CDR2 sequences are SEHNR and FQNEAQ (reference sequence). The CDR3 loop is CASSLVPGLADNEQFF. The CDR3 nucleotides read TGTGCCAGCAGCTTAGTGCCGGGACTAGCGGACAATGAGCAGTTCTTC. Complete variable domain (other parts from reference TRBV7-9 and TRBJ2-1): DTGVSQNPRHKITKRGQNVTFRCDPISEHNRLYWYRQTLGQGPEFLTYFQNEAQLEKSRLLSDRFSAERPKGSFSTLEIQRTEQGDSAMYLCASSLVPGLADNEQFFGPGTRLTVL.

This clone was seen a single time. The CDR3 DNA reads as TGTGCCAGCAGCGCAGCGTTTGGTACGCACTCTGGGGCCAACGTCCTGACTTTC. Amino acid sequence: CASSAAFGTHSGANVLTF. The chain carries TRBV7-9 and TRBJ2-6; no clear D gene. The CDR3 extends over 18 amino acids. In germline, CDR1 is SEHNR, CDR2 FQNEAQ (reference sequence). V dropped 5 bases and J dropped 0 bases, with 17 bases sitting between them.